The TCR beta chain under discussion was sequenced for a study of shared clonotypes between healthy human individuals. Overall study results and limits: Blood was the sole source, and tissue repertoires probably differ.

The donors, all of them Caucasian adults, lived in Nashville, Tennessee. A word on this clone: What it binds is unknown. Other DNA sequences of this sample code for an identical CDR3.

Some clones are missing from TCRdb's copy, which holds only in-frame ones; the method was immunoSEQ multiplex PCR. The sample consists of approximately 2.5 million clones, 85% to 95% of them appearing once. Sequenced material: naive CD4+ T cells sorted from blood. Subset given: CD45RA+ positively selected. This TCR was recovered from a man younger than 30 in good health.

CDR3 region: CAIEVNTGELFF. The CDR3 region has the DNA TGTGCAATCGAGGTAAACACCGGGGAGCTGTTTTTT. The chain carries TRBV10-3 and TRBJ2-2; D is undetermined. From germline, CDR1 is ENHRY and CDR2 SYGVKD. The CDR3 loop spans 12 amino acids.